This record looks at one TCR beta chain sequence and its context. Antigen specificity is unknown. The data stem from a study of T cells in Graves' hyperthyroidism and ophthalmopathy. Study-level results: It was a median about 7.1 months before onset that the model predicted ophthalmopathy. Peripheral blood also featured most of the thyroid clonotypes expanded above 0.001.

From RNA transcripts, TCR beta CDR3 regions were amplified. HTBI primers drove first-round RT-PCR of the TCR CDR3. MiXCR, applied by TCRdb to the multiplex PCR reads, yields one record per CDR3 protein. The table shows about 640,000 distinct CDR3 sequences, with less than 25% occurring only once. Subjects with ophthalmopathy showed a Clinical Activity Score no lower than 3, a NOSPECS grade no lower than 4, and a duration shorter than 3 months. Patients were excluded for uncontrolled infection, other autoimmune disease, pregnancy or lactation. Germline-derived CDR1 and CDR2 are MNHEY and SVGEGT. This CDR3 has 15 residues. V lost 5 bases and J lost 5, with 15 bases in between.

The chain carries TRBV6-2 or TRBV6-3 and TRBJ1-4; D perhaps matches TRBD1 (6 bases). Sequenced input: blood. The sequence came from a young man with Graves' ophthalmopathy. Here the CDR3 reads CASSQTGLKNEKLFF. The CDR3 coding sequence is TGTGCCAGCAGTCAAACAGGGTTGAAGAATGAAAAACTGTTTTTT.